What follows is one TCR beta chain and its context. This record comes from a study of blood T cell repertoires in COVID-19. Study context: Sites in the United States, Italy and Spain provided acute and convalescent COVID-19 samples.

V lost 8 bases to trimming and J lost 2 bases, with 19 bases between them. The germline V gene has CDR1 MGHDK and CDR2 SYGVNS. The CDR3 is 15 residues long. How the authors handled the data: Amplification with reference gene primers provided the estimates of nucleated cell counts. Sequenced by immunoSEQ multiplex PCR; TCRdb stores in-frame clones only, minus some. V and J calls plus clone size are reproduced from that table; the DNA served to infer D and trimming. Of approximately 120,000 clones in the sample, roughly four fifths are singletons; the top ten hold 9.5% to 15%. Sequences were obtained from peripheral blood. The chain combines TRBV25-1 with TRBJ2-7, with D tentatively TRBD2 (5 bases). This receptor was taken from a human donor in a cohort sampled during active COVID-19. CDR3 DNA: TGTGCCAGCCGATCTACGGCGGGCCGAACCTACGAGCAGTACTTC. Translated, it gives CASRSTAGRTYEQYF.